This T cell receptor beta chain was documented in a study of T cell responses to AZD1222 COVID-19 vaccine. Libraries were prepared by immunoSEQ multiplex PCR; TCRdb keeps only in-frame clonotypes and omits some of them. The table has some 100,000 clones, approximately 88% seen once. Germline assignment: CDR1 SGHRS and CDR2 YFSETQ. The V segment lost 5 bases and the J segment 8 bases; nucleotides outside the gene matches: 9. This CDR3 has 15 amino acids. The specimen was peripheral blood, collected on day 0 of AZD1222 vaccination. The receptor was isolated from an adult in good health. The V gene is TRBV5-1, the J gene TRBJ2-1; 11 nucleotides line up with TRBD2. As DNA, the CDR3 is TGCGCCAGCAGACTAAGACTAGCGGGATACCATGAGCAGTTCTTC. This sequence encodes CASRLRLAGYHEQFF.